This is a list of T cell receptor beta chains from one sample in a study of a mutant IDH1 vaccine in newly diagnosed glioma. Antigens for these TCRs are unknown. Clones were read by immunoSEQ multiplex PCR, and TCRdb kept only the in-frame ones, dropping some. The table lists tens of thousands of clones, approximately 75% of them singletons. The material sequenced was PBMCs, taken from a glioma patient whose treatment included an IDH1 peptide vaccine. These receptors were obtained from a man in his forties with glioma. Each CDR3 is given with its conserved first and last residue. The D gene is left open where the match is weak. The size field is filled for only some rows; it gives once, few, many or a size class.

TRBV6-1	.	18	TRBJ2-7	.	TGTGCCAGCAGTGAAAACCGAATCGATAGGGGGTATACCTACGAGCAGTACTTC	CASSENRIDRGYTYEQYF
TRBV16	.	14	TRBJ2-3	once	TGTGCCAGCAGCCCCCTCCCGGGGGCTGATACGCAGTATTTT	CASSPLPGADTQYF
TRBV7-2	.	15	TRBJ2-5	.	TGTGCCAGCAGCTTACATTCGGGGCAGCTCGAGACCCAGTACTTC	CASSLHSGQLETQYF
TRBV7-3	TRBD1	17	TRBJ2-2	.	TGTGCCAGCAGCTCCCAGGGGGCCCTACTCCAGGGCGGGGAGCTGTTTTTT	CASSSQGALLQGGELFF
TRBV11-2	.	12	TRBJ2-3	few	TGTGCCAGCAGCTTATGGACAGATACGCAGTATTTT	CASSLWTDTQYF
TRBV30	TRBD1	15	TRBJ1-5	few	TGTGCCTGGAGTGTAGGGACAGGAGGCAATCAGCCCCAGCATTTT	CAWSVGTGGNQPQHF
TRBV5-6	.	14	TRBJ2-7	.	TGTGCCAGCAGCTTGGGAATTGGTACACACGAGCAGTACTTC	CASSLGIGTHEQYF
TRBV5-6	.	16	TRBJ2-1	.	TGTGCCAGCAGCTTTAGAGTAGCGCTCTCCTACAATGAGCAGTTCTTC	CASSFRVALSYNEQFF
TRBV28	.	13	TRBJ1-2	.	TGTGCCAGCAGTTTACCGGGGAACTATGGCTACACCTTC	CASSLPGNYGYTF
TRBV6-6	.	11	TRBJ2-7	.	TGTGCCAGCAGTACCGTGAGGGAGCAGTACTTC	CASSTVREQYF
TRBV2	.	12	TRBJ2-7	.	TGTGCTGGGGGGACAGATTCCTACGAGCAGTACTTC	CAGGTDSYEQYF
TRBV6-4	.	15	TRBJ1-2	.	TGTGCCAGCAGTGACTCGAGGAGAGCTAACTATGGCTACACCTTC	CASSDSRRANYGYTF
TRBV9	.	14	TRBJ2-5	.	TGTGCCAGCAGCGTAGGGGTCGGATTGGAGACCCAGTACTTC	CASSVGVGLETQYF
TRBV5-1	.	16	TRBJ2-2	.	TGCGCCAGCAGCTTGGGAAACAGTGTTGGCACCGGGGAGCTGTTTTTT	CASSLGNSVGTGELFF